This T cell receptor (beta chain) was found in a study of graft-versus-host responses after intestinal transplantation. Across the whole study: Each patient got anti-thymocyte globulin induction, then tacrolimus and steroids for approximately three years.

With regard to this clone: Its antigen remains unidentified.

V was clipped by 0 bases and J by 4 bases; unmatched bases: 3. Germline CDR1 reads SGHRS; CDR2 reads YFSETQ. The CDR3 contains 15 residues. Assay used: immunoSEQ multiplex PCR; TCRdb lists only in-frame clones, some missing. The sample contains about 51,000 clones, 89% of which appear only once. The sample in question was unstimulated CD4+ T cells sorted from spleen or lymph node cells, obtained before transplant. V is TRBV5-1 and J is TRBJ2-7, with 11 bases lining up with TRBD1. The clonotype originates from a human donor who was the organ donor for an intestinal transplant. In DNA form, the CDR3 reads TGCGCCAGCAGCTTGGCCGGGACAGGGGGGTACGAGCAGTACTTC. This encodes CASSLAGTGGYEQYF.